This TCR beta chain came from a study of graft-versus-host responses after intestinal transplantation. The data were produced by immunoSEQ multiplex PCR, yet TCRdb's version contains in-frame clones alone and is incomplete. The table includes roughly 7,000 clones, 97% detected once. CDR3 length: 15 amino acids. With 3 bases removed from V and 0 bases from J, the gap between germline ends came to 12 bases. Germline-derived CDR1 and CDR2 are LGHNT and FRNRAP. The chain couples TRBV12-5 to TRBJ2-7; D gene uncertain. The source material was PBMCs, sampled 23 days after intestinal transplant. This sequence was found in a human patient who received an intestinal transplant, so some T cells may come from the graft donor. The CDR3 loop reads CASGFLTRSSYEQYF. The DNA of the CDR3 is TGTGCTAGTGGTTTCCTGACAAGGTCCTCCTACGAGCAGTACTTC.